This entry is about one TCR beta chain. Deletions cut 3 bases from V and 9 bases from J, with 9 bases between. This CDR3 has 11 amino acids. Germline CDR1 reads SQVTM; CDR2 reads ANQGSEA. The data originate from a study of blood T cell repertoires in COVID-19. The data were produced by immunoSEQ multiplex PCR, yet TCRdb's version contains in-frame clones alone and is incomplete. Counted here are over 85,000 clones, around nine tenths occurring once; the ten biggest clones make up 2.5% to 3.5%. This chain links TRBV29-1 with TRBJ2-1; maybe TRBD1 (6 bases). The sequenced sample consisted of peripheral blood. This TCR derives from a man in his forties or fifties with active or convalescent COVID-19. The CDR3 loop is CSVEDSREQFF. The DNA of the CDR3 is TGCAGCGTTGAGGACAGCCGTGAGCAGTTCTTC.